These 2 T cell receptor beta chains were all obtained from the same sample, sequenced in a study of shared clonotypes between healthy human individuals. The table came from immunoSEQ multiplex PCR; TCRdb's copy has only in-frame clones and leaves some out. The sample includes around 750,000 clones, roughly 70% of them seen just once. What was sequenced was memory CD4+ T cells sorted from blood. The subset is: CD45RA-negative fraction. The origin of the receptors is a woman aged 25 to 45 in good health.

This clone was counted a few times. The V call is TRBV5-8, the J call TRBJ2-6; D is possibly TRBD1 (7 bases). The CDR3 totals 16 residues. The V gene's germline CDR1 is SGHTS and CDR2 YDEGEE. With 4 bases removed from V and 1 base from J, the gap between germline ends came to 12 bases. As DNA, the CDR3 is TGTGCCAGCAGCGCAGGGGGGTGGTCTGGGGCCAACGTCCTGACTTTC. Translation gives CASSAGGWSGANVLTF.

The V call is TRBV28, the J call TRBJ2-1, with 7 bases fitting TRBD2. The V segment lost 8 bases and the J segment 8 bases; nucleotides outside the gene matches: 6. The CDR3 covers 12 residues. Germline V CDR1 and CDR2: MDHEN, SYDVKM. The CDR3 loop is CASAGGEHEQFF. CDR3 sequence (DNA): TGTGCCAGCGCTGGGGGGGAACATGAGCAGTTCTTC.